This T cell receptor (beta chain) appears in the sequencing data of a study of T cell changes during pregnancy in multiple sclerosis. Sequencing used immunoSEQ multiplex PCR; TCRdb keeps in-frame clones, though not all of them. The data show some 90,000 clones, roughly 90% seen once. The sequencing here drew on peripheral blood, taken in the first trimester of pregnancy. This receptor was taken from a female donor with multiple sclerosis, enrolled in a pregnancy study.

CDR3 loop: CASSLDRAETQYF. In DNA form, the CDR3 reads TGCGCCAGCAGTCTTGACAGGGCAGAGACCCAGTACTTC. The chain has TRBV10-2 and TRBJ2-5, with 7 bases that match TRBD1. V was clipped by 5 bases and J by 4 bases; unmatched bases: 4. Germline CDR1 is WSHSY and CDR2 is SAAADI. This CDR3 spans 13 amino acids.